A selection of T cell receptor beta chains follows, all from one sample in a study of T cell repertoires in cytomegalovirus infection. TCRdb passed the reads through MiXCR, listing each CDR3 protein once. The repertoire includes about 140,000 distinct CDR3 sequences, about 6% of them detected once, and roughly 17% sits in the top ten. The sequencing input was PBMCs. These receptors were collected from a human donor in good health (CMV status not recorded). Some clones in this sample may be carry-over from other donors' samples. CDR3s include the opening cysteine and the closing phenylalanine or tryptophan. D genes are given only for firm matches. Clone size is stated in some rows and not others, as once, few, many or a class when expanded.

many,TRBJ2-2,TRBV6-2/TRBV6-3,NA,TGTGCCAGCAGTGTGACCGGGGAGCTGTTTTTT,CASSVTGELFF
many,TRBJ1-6,TRBV28,NA,TGTGCCAGCACTTCACCGAGAGGGGGAAGCTCCTATAATTCACCCCTCCACTTT,CASTSPRGGSSYNSPLHF
many,TRBJ2-7,TRBV7-2,TRBD2,TGTGCCAGCAGCCTGGGACTAGCGGGGGTGTACGAGCAGTACTTC,CASSLGLAGVYEQYF
many,TRBJ1-2,TRBV6-2/TRBV6-3,NA,TGTGCCAGCAGTTACTCTCCGGGAAACTCCAACTATGGCTACACCTTC,CASSYSPGNSNYGYTF
NA,TRBJ2-1,TRBV25-1,TRBD1,TGTGCCAGCAGTCCCGGGACAGGGTGGTTCTTC,CASSPGTGWFF
many,TRBJ2-5,TRBV29-1,TRBD1,TGCAGCGTTGTGGTTCACCCAACAGGGGGGCAAGAGACCCAGTACTTC,CSVVVHPTGGQETQYF
NA,TRBJ1-6,TRBV2,NA,TGTGCCAGCAGTGAAGGAATGAATTCACCCCTCCACTTT,CASSEGMNSPLHF
NA,TRBJ1-6,TRBV20-1,NA,TGCAGTGCTACAGATCCCGGTAATTCACCCCTCCACTTT,CSATDPGNSPLHF
NA,TRBJ2-7,TRBV28,NA,TGTGCCAGCACCGTGCACGGGGCTCTCTCCTACGAGCAGTACTTC,CASTVHGALSYEQYF
many,TRBJ1-1,TRBV11-2,NA,TGTGCCAGCAGCTCCAGCTGGGGACTACAGAACACTGAAGCTTTCTTT,CASSSSWGLQNTEAFF
many,TRBJ2-3,TRBV28,TRBD1,TGTGCCAGCAGTCCCAGGGTGACAGGGTTGGTTTCAGATACGCAGTATTTT,CASSPRVTGLVSDTQYF
many,TRBJ2-1,TRBV20-1,TRBD2,TGCAGTGCTAGAGGAAATAGCGGGGGGAAAGGGAACAATGAGCAGTTCTTC,CSARGNSGGKGNNEQFF
many,TRBJ2-3,TRBV10-3,NA,TGTGCCATCAGTGGTCGTGGAGCGGATACGCAGTATTTT,CAISGRGADTQYF
few,TRBJ2-5,TRBV7-6,NA,TGTGCCAGCAGCAGCGGCGGGGAGCAAGAGACCCAGTACTTC,CASSSGGEQETQYF
many,TRBJ2-3,TRBV7-9,NA,TGTGCCAGCAGCTTCTCGTTGGAGGAGGGCTGGGGATACACAGATACGCAGTATTTT,CASSFSLEEGWGYTDTQYF
many,TRBJ1-1,TRBV29-1,NA,TGCAGCACTGGGGGGGACACTGAAGCTTTCTTT,CSTGGDTEAFF
many,TRBJ2-3,TRBV12-3/TRBV12-4,TRBD2,TGTGCCAGCAGCTCCGGGACTAGATCCTCAGATACGCAGTATTTT,CASSSGTRSSDTQYF
many,TRBJ1-1,TRBV7-9,NA,TGTGCCAGCAGCTTTCGGTTTACTGAAGCTTTCTTT,CASSFRFTEAFF
many,TRBJ1-4,TRBV5-1,NA,TGCGCCAGCAGCTTGGGAGGGACCTCGAGGAATGAAAAACTGTTTTTT,CASSLGGTSRNEKLFF
many,TRBJ1-2,TRBV7-2,NA,TGTGCCAGCAGCTTAGGCGTAGCTAACTATGGCTACACCTTC,CASSLGVANYGYTF
many,TRBJ1-5,TRBV6-6,NA,TGTGCCAGCACCTACGGTGTCAATCAGCCCCAGCATTTT,CASTYGVNQPQHF
many,TRBJ1-1,TRBV2,TRBD1,TGTGCCAGCAGAAAAACAGGGGGCGCGTACACTGAAGCTTTCTTT,CASRKTGGAYTEAFF
few,TRBJ2-4,TRBV11-2,NA,TGTGCCAGCAGCTTAGGGATTCAGGGAAGTAACATTCAGTACTTC,CASSLGIQGSNIQYF
many,TRBJ1-5,TRBV12-5,NA,TGTGCTAGTGGTTTGAGCGGTCAGCCCCAGCATTTT,CASGLSGQPQHF
many,TRBJ2-1,TRBV11-2,TRBD1,TGTGCCAGCAGCGTCGGGACAGGGGAAGGCAATGAGCAGTTCTTC,CASSVGTGEGNEQFF
NA,TRBJ1-2,TRBV19,TRBD1,TGTGCCAGTAGTATAGTCTCCAGGGGGCGTGGAGTTGGCTACGCCTTC,CASSIVSRGRGVGYAF
many,TRBJ2-1,TRBV2,NA,TGTGCCAGCAGTGTTGACAGAAACAATGAGCAGTTCTTC,CASSVDRNNEQFF
many,TRBJ2-7,TRBV7-6,NA,TGTGCCAGCAGCTTAAGGGGAGATCACGAGCAGTACTTC,CASSLRGDHEQYF
many,TRBJ1-2,TRBV7-2,TRBD1,TGTGCCAGCAGCGCAGGGACAGGATCCTATGGCTACACCTTC,CASSAGTGSYGYTF
NA,TRBJ2-5,TRBV29-1,TRBD1,TGCAGCGTTGCCAAAGGGACAGGGGAAGAGACCCAGTACTTC,CSVAKGTGEETQYF
many,TRBJ1-6,TRBV2,NA,TGTGCCAGCAGTGGTACCCGGGGAGGATCACCCCTCCACTTT,CASSGTRGGSPLHF
few,TRBJ1-3,TRBV5-1,TRBD1,TGCGCCAGCAGCTTGGCCGGACAGGGTTTCTCTGGAAACACCATATATTTT,CASSLAGQGFSGNTIYF
many,TRBJ2-1,TRBV6-2/TRBV6-3,NA,TGTGCCAGCGCTGGACTTCTATCCTACAATGAGCAGTTCTTC,CASAGLLSYNEQFF
few,TRBJ2-3,TRBV29-1,NA,TGCAGCGTTGAAGATTCCTATTTGGATACGCAGTATTTT,CSVEDSYLDTQYF
many,TRBJ1-3,TRBV7-2,TRBD1,TGTGCCAGCAGCTTAGACAGGGGGAACACCATATATTTT,CASSLDRGNTIYF
few,TRBJ2-1,TRBV5-5,NA,TGTGCCAGCCACCACTCCGGCTCCTACAATGAGCAGTTCTTC,CASHHSGSYNEQFF
NA,TRBJ2-3,TRBV20-1,NA,TGCAGTTCTCAGAGGGCGGAAGATACGCAGTATTTT,CSSQRAEDTQYF
NA,TRBJ1-5,TRBV19,TRBD1,TGTGCCAGTAGTATCGAACAGGGGTTTCAGCCCCAGCATTTT,CASSIEQGFQPQHF
many,TRBJ2-5,TRBV7-8,TRBD1,TGTGCCAGCAGACGGCCCGGGACAGGGGGCGGAACGGGGGAGACCCAGTACTTC,CASRRPGTGGGTGETQYF
many,TRBJ2-5,TRBV7-8,TRBD1,TGTGCCAGCAGCTTACAAGGACAGGGTCAAGAGACCCAGTACTTC,CASSLQGQGQETQYF
many,TRBJ2-1,TRBV19,TRBD2,TGTGCCAGTAGGACTAGCGGGGGGGGACTCGTGCAGTTCTTC,CASRTSGGGLVQFF
NA,TRBJ1-4,TRBV5-6,TRBD1,TGTGCCAGCAGCTCCGGGACAGGGAGGGGTGAAAAACTGTTTTTT,CASSSGTGRGEKLFF
NA,TRBJ2-1,TRBV29-1,NA,TGCAGCGTTGCGGAGCCCTACAATGAGCAGTTCTTC,CSVAEPYNEQFF
many,TRBJ1-2,TRBV28,NA,TGTGCCAGCAGTGGCGGTATTGGGGACTATGGCTACACCTTC,CASSGGIGDYGYTF
many,TRBJ2-7,TRBV29-1,NA,TGCAGCGCAACCACGACAGACAGCTCCTACGAGCAGTACTTC,CSATTTDSSYEQYF
many,TRBJ1-2,TRBV6-1,TRBD1,TGTGCCAGCAGTTACGAGCAGGGGGACGGCTACACCTTC,CASSYEQGDGYTF